This T cell receptor (beta chain) comes out of a study of OX40 agonist ivuxolimab in advanced cancers. The V end was cut by 4 bases, the J end by 7 bases, with 19 bases between. The CDR3 totals 15 residues. CDR1 and CDR2 from the germline V gene are MNHEY and SMNVEV (reference sequence). Sequencing used immunoSEQ multiplex PCR; TCRdb keeps in-frame clones, though not all of them. This table holds 70,000 to 85,000 clones, around nine tenths found once. Broader study findings: Averaged across samples, CD8+ T cells carried more expanded clones than CD4+ did.

Turning to this clone: Its antigen is still unknown.

V usage is TRBV27 and J usage is TRBJ2-5; no definite D call. The sequence was obtained from an adult with an advanced solid tumor such as melanoma, head and neck, liver or kidney cancer. Here the sequenced sample was CD4+ or CD8+ T cells sorted from blood, taken in a trial of the OX40 agonist ivuxolimab. CDR3 region: CASSSYYTSAGTQYF. DNA of the CDR3: TGTGCCAGCAGTTCGTACTATACATCCGCAGGGACCCAGTACTTC.